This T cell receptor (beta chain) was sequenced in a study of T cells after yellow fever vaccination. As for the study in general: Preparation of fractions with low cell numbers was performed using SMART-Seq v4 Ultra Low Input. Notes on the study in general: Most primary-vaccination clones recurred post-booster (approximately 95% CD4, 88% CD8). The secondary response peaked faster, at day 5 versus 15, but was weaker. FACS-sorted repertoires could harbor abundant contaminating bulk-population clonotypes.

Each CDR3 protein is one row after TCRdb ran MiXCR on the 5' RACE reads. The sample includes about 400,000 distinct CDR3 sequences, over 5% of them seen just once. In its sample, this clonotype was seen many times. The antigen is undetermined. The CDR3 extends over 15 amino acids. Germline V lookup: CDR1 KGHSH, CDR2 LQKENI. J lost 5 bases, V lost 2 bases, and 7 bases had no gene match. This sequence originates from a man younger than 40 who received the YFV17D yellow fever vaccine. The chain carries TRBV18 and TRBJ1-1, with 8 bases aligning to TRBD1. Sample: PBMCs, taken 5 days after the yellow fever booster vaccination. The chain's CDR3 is CASSPIGQGKTEAFF. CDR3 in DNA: TGTGCCAGCTCACCAATAGGACAGGGAAAGACTGAAGCTTTCTTT. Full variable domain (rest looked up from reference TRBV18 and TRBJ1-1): NAGVMQNPRHLVRRRGQEARLRCSPMKGHSHVYWYRQLPEEGLKFMVYLQKENIIDESGMPKERFSAEFPKEGPSILRIQQVVRGDSAAYFCASSPIGQGKTEAFFGQGTRLTVV.